The following is a T cell receptor (beta chain) sequence with its context. How the authors handled the data: The assay estimated nucleated cells by amplifying reference gene primers. This table comes from immunoSEQ multiplex PCR, and its TCRdb copy is limited to in-frame clones, with some not included. V, J and clone size derive from that table, while D and trimming were established from the DNA sequence. The profile shows roughly 180,000 clones, 82% of them singletons. The sample comes from a study of blood T cell repertoires in COVID-19. Germline CDR1 reads GTSNPN; CDR2 reads SVGIG (reference sequence). The trim removed 4 bases at V and 7 bases at J, leaving 6 bases unmatched. This CDR3 has 14 amino acids.

This rearrangement joins TRBV30 to TRBJ2-1; the match to TRBD2 covers 11 bases. The receptor was isolated from a woman at least 80 years old with active or convalescent COVID-19. Sequences were obtained from peripheral blood. The CDR3 bases are TGTGCCTGGATAGCGGGAGGGCCGGGTAATGAGCAGTTCTTC. This encodes CAWIAGGPGNEQFF.